The present TCR beta chain was sequenced within a study of beta chain features in type 1 diabetes. Expressed TCRB transcripts were sequenced because the entire RNA isolate underwent reverse transcription. Reads from naive, central memory and regulatory T cell samples averaged around 4 million. Assay used: immunoSEQ multiplex PCR; TCRdb lists only in-frame clones, some missing. The repertoire has roughly 730,000 clones, 13% of them found once; the top ten carry less than 0.025%. The CDR3 has 16 amino acids. The V end was cut by 0 bases, the J end by 0 bases, with 10 bases between. The V gene's germline CDR1 is SGDLS and CDR2 YYNGEE. On this clone itself: Its cognate antigen is unknown.

Study results and caveats: The naive, central memory and Treg TCRB repertoires looked more alike in patients than they did in healthy donors. Type 1 diabetes patients had TCRB CDR3s that were shorter (moderately but significantly so) in all four CD4+ subsets.

Every donor had blood drawn once into heparin, around 0.12 L on average. Using CD45RO/CCR7/CD25/CD127/CD95/CD27, CD4+ naive, central memory, regulatory and stem cell-like memory cells were sorted. V usage is TRBV9 and J usage is TRBJ2-1, with D unresolved. Material: naive CD4+ T cells from blood. This receptor was obtained from a man in his late teens or twenties with type 1 diabetes. The CDR3 spells CASSVGSGTSYNEQFF. The CDR3 bases are TGTGCCAGCAGCGTAGGATCCGGCACCTCCTACAATGAGCAGTTCTTC.